This T cell receptor beta chain appears in the sequencing data of a study of shared clonotypes between healthy human individuals. Study overall: CD8 memory received one plate per donor, CD8 naive two, CD4 memory three and CD4 naive three.

Points on this clone: Antigen: not known.

Per germline, CDR1 SGHNT and CDR2 YYREEE (reference sequence). The V gene lost 4 bases and the J gene lost 6 bases, with 16 bases spanning the gap. The CDR3 extends over 15 amino acids. Sequencing used immunoSEQ multiplex PCR; TCRdb keeps in-frame clones, though not all of them. The sample contains around 1,100,000 clones, approximately 80% of which appear only once. Study-wide points: In several donors, about 5% of naive CD4 clonotypes appeared in common.

The chain is built from TRBV5-4 and TRBJ2-2, with D unclear. The receptor was isolated from a man aged 18 to 29 in good health. Some clones in this sample may be carry-over from other donors' samples. Sequencing input: memory CD4+ T cells from PBMCs. Subset specified: CD45RA-negative fraction. CDR3 nucleotides: TGTGCCAGCAGCCAAGACCTAGTTCCCCCCGGGGAGCTGTTTTTT. It encodes CASSQDLVPPGELFF.